This T cell receptor (beta chain) was identified in a study of PD-1 blockade in classical Hodgkin lymphoma (dated by TCRdb to 2020 to 2021). Study-level background: Nivolumab dosing was 3 mg/kg intravenously every 2 weeks, continuing until either disease progression or unacceptable toxicity. The study used CyTOF and TCR beta sequencing to define a peripheral blood immune signature of response to PD-1 blockade in classical Hodgkin lymphoma.

On the study overall, not on this receptor specifically: Lower diversity was observed in patients in whom nivolumab was started less than 1 year after ASCT, and these patients were excluded from later analyses so that confounding by immune reconstitution would be avoided. Trial patients with a complete response had baseline diversity similar to that of newly diagnosed patients, while partial responders and progressors had significantly lower diversity. CD4+ but not CD8+ TCR diversity rose significantly by C4D1 (p=0.0027 vs p=0.16), most apparent in complete responders (p=0.02). Newly diagnosed patients were reported to have lower baseline TCR diversity than healthy donors, and relapsed/refractory patients were reported to have lower baseline TCR diversity still. The study was restricted to a single clinical trial cohort, and the causes of repertoire differences, possibly disease activity or prior therapy, were left undefined.

Genomic DNA was isolated using the Qiagen DNeasy kit from unsorted PBMCs as well as from negatively selected CD4+ and CD8+ fractions. Using primers that anneal to V and J segments, immunoSEQ multiplex PCR amplified the TCR beta CDR3 regions. Amplification bias was minimized using a synthetic immune receptor repertoire, and residual bias was removed computationally after sequencing. The study's own analysis went as follows. Repertoire diversity was quantified as the Shannon entropy index using custom Python scripts. Unsorted, CD4+ and CD8+ repertoires were examined separately, except in combined analyses, for which CD4+ and CD8+ sequences were merged in silico. A clone was considered expanded if an increase in frequency of at least 2-fold after treatment relative to C1D1 was found, and a pseudocount of 0.5 was applied to clones undetected at baseline. Singleton clones were defined as clones with 0 or 1 copy at C1D1, and non-singleton clones were defined as clones with 2 or more copies. Clones expanded in unsorted samples were assigned a CD4+, CD8+ or unknown annotation through matching of protein sequences in sorted samples from the same patient. Wilcoxon tests on paired samples were used to test changes in diversity from C1D1 to C4D1. The table comes from immuneACCESS by way of TCRdb, which keeps in-frame sequences with V and J called. Part of the clones is missing from these tables; in studies checked, under half for an unresolved V gene and the rest for unknown reasons. That table supplies the V and J calls and clone size; D and trimming were determined from the DNA. The sample table shows over 85,000 clones, and approximately 94% are seen once. The leading ten clones occupy about 2% of the sample.

The time point label of this sample denotes: cycle 4 day 1 (C4D1), after more than five weeks of nivolumab. Every trial patient had relapsed following autologous stem cell transplantation, and prior brentuximab vedotin exposure was what differed among cohorts A, B and C. A total of approximately 51 patients with relapsed/refractory classical Hodgkin lymphoma made up the trial cohort, and each patient's best overall response was complete response, partial response or progressive disease. Trial patients were treated with single-agent nivolumab in the multi-cohort phase II CheckMate 205 trial. Best overall response was determined by an independent review committee according to the 2007 International Working Group response criteria. Trial PBMCs were collected just before the start of nivolumab (C1D1) and during therapy at cycle 2 day 1 and cycle 4 day 1. Peripheral blood was collected in 8 mL Vacutainer Cell Preparation Tubes, from which PBMCs were isolated by centrifugation and then cryopreserved.

Points on this clone: Its antigen is unknown. No per-base quality is available; no much larger clone lies one base away.

CDR1 and CDR2 are drawn from the germline V gene: MNHEY, SVGAGI. The CDR3 covers 15 residues, taking in both the cysteine and the phenylalanine. Only the CDR3 DNA is retained, 45 bases long and in frame from the first base. From V the trimming removes 6 bases and from J it removes 4 bases, while the gene matches leave 11 bases of the junction unaccounted for. The source was peripheral blood mononuclear cells (PBMCs), collected before the fourth cycle of nivolumab. The chain links TRBV6-5 with TRBJ2-7, and 8 junction bases match TRBD1. The clonotype originates from a human donor with classical Hodgkin lymphoma. The CDR3 is CASSNPGQAYYEQYF. The DNA sequence reads TGTGCCAGCAGCAACCCGGGACAGGCGTATTACGAGCAGTACTTC.